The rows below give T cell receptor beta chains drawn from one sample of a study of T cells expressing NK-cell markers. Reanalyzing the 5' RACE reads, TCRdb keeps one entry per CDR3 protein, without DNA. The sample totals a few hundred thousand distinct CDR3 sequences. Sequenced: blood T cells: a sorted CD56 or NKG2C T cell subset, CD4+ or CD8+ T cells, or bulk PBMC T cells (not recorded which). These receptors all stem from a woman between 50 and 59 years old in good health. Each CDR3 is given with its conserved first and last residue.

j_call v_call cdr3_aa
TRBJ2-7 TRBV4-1 CASSQDRRGWVYEQYF
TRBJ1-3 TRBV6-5 CASSQRAFPRTDSGNTIYF
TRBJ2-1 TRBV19 CASSIAGGGLPLEQFF
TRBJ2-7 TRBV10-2 CASWNNYEQYF
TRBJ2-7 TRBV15 CATSPVGEVQGEQYF
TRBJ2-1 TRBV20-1 CSARSLALYNEQFF
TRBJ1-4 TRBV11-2 CASSLPGRGLEKLFF
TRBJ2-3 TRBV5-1 CASSLALGTDTQYF
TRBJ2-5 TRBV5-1 CASSSTGGNVQETQYF
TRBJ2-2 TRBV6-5 CASTLAGGGRLGGELFF
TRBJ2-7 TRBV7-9 CASSLVGEQYF
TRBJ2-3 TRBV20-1 CSAREPKGGSTDTQYF
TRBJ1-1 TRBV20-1 CSADNMNTEAFF
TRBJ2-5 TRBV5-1 CASSLQARLYQETQYF
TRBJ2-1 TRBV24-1 CATSDPGTSGIYNEQFF
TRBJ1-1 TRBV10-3 CAIKITGAGLMNTEAFF
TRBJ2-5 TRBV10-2 CASSGLAGIRETQYF
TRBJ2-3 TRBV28 CASGGQFFGTDTQYF
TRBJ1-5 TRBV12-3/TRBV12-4 CASSPTRRLYQPQHF
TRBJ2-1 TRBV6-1 CASSQRTGPQFF
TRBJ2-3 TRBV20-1 CSATSGTSGRRTDTQYF
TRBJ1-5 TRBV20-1 CSARAGGPNQPQHF
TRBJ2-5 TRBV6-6 CASTDSGPQETQYF
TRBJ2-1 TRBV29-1 CSVPRAPLYNEQFF
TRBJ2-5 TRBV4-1 CASSQDQYIGETQYF
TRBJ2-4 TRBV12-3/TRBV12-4 CASSLRAGGKNIQYF
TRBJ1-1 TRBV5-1 CASSGLTNTEAFF
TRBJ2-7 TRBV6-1 CASKGRQGNYEQYF
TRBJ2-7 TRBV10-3 CAIRALGQAYEQYF
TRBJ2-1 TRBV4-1 CASSQGTSGIIDEQFF
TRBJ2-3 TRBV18 CASSPAWQGKDTQYF
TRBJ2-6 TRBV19 CATQGWSGANVLTF
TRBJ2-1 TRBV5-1 CASSIASGTLNEQFF
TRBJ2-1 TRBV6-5 CASKGVRAETYNEQFF
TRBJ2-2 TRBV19 CASATGGTGELFF
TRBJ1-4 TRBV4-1 CASSPTAAANEKLFF
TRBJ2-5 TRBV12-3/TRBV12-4 CASSSGVVGETQYF
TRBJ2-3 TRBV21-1 CASIPLTAGHPSGTDTQYF
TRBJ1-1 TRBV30 CAWSRDRGREAFF
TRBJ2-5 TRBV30 CAWSSGRLGKETQYF
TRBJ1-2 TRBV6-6 CASSSSQGDPLYGYTF
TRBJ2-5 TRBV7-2 CASSPTGTTVETQYF
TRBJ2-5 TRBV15 CATSRDLIGGGETQYF
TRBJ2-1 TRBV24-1 CATKAPGTGSFNEQFF
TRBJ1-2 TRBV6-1 CASSENRQGPHGYTF
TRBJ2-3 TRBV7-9 CASSLAGGRRTDTQYF
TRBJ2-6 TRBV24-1 CATGGEPHSGANVLTF
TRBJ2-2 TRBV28 CASSSRDIGELFF
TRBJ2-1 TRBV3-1 CASSPLGRDRGNEQFF
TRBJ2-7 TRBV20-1 CSAPKRGLLYEQYF
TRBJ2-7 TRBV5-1 CASSLEGVAYEQYF
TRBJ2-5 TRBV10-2 CASSDVAGNQETQYF
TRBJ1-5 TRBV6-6 CASRGTASPNQPQHF
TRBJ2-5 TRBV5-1 CASRTSGMEETQYF
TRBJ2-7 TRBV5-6 CASSLAGRSAYEQYF